The present entry profiles one T cell receptor beta chain with its context. This record comes from a study of blood T cell repertoires in COVID-19. For the study at large: Both acute and convalescent COVID-19 samples were obtained from the United States, Italy and Spain. PBMCs, B-cell-depleted T cells, or T cells provided the cDNA or gDNA that made up the material.

V shed 5 bases and J shed 4 bases, with 15 bases lying between them. The CDR3 sequence is 14 residues long. Germline CDR1 is MNHEY and CDR2 is SMNVEV (reference sequence). Enrolled during active infection, Seattle patients were then followed longitudinally. TCRdb keeps only in-frame clones here, not all; method: immunoSEQ multiplex PCR. The sample holds 200,000 to 250,000 clones; around 86% are singletons and the top ten take under 8.5%. This chain joins TRBV27 and TRBJ2-7, with D perhaps matching TRBD1 (6 bases). Source material: peripheral blood. This receptor was obtained from a woman of 80 years or more with COVID-19, enrolled during active disease. The CDR3 loop is CASSVDRLIYEQYF. Here the CDR3 DNA reads TGTGCCAGCAGTGTTGACAGGTTGATATACGAGCAGTACTTC.